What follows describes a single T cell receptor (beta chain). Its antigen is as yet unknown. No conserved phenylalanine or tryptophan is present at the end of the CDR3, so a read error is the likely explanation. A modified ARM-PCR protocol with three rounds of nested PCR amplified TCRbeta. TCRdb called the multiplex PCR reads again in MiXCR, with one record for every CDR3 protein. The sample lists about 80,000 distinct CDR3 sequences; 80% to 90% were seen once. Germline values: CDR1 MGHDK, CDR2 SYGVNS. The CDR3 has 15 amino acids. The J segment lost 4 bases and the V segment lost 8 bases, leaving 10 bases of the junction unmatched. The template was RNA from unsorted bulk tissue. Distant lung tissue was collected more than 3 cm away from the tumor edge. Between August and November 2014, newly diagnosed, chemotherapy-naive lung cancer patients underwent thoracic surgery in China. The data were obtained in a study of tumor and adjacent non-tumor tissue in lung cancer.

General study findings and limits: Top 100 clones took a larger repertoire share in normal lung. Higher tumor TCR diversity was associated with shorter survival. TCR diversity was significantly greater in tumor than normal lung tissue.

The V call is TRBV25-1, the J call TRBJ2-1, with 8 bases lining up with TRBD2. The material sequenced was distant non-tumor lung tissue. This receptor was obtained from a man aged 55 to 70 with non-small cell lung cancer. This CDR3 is CASRGGGGSYNEQFL. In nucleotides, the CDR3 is TGTGCCAGCCGGGGGGGTGGCGGCTCTTACAATGAGCAGTTCTTA.